This TCR beta chain was recovered during a study of cytomegalovirus exposure and HLA in healthy donors. Germline values: CDR1 SGDLS, CDR2 YYNGEE. The CDR3 spans 15 residues. V shed 2 bases, J shed 3 bases, and the junction held 3 bases outside the gene matches. Primers included in the PCR were 60 Vbeta and 13 Jbeta primers. Repertoires were generated with immunoSEQ multiplex PCR, while TCRdb's copy carries only in-frame clones and drops some. The repertoire includes about 100,000 clones, approximately 72% of them detected once, and roughly 3% sits in the top ten. Study observations and caveats: An assumption of roughly uniform sequencing depth across donors underlay the presence/absence analyses.

In regard to this clone: The target antigen is unknown.

Input material: PBMCs. The V and J genes are TRBV9 and TRBJ2-5, with 11 bases lining up with TRBD2. The TCR sequence derives from a female donor in good health and CMV-seropositive. The CDR3 reads CASSVGTSGKETQYF. CDR3 in DNA: TGTGCCAGCAGCGTCGGGACTAGCGGTAAAGAGACCCAGTACTTC.